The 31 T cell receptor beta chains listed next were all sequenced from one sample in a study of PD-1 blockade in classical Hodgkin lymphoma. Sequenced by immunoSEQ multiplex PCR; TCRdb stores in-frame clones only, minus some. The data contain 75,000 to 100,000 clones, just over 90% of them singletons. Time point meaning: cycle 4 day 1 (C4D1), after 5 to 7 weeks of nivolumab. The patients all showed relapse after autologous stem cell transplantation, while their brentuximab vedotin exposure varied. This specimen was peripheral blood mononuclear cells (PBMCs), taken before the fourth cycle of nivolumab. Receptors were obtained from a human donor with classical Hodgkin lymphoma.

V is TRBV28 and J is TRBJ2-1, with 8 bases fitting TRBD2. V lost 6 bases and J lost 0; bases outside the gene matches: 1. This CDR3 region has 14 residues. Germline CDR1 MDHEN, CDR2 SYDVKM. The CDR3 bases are TGTGCCAGCAGGAGCGGGAGCTCCTACAATGAGCAGTTCTTC. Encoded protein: CASRSGSSYNEQFF.

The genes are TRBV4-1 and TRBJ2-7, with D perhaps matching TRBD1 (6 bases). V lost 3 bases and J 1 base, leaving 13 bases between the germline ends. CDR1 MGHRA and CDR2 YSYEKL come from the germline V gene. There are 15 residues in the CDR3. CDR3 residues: CASSQPTGGSYEQYF. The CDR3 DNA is TGCGCCAGCAGCCAGCCGACAGGAGGTTCCTACGAGCAGTACTTC.

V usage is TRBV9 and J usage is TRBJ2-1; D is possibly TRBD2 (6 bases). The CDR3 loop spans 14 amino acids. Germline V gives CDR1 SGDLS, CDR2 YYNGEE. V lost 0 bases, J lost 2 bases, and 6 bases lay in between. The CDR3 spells CASSVGGAYNEQFF. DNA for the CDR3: TGTGCCAGCAGCGTAGGCGGGGCCTACAATGAGCAGTTCTTC.

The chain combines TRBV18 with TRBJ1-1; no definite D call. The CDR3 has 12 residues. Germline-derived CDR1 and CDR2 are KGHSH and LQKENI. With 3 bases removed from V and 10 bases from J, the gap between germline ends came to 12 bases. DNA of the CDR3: TGTGCCAGCTCACCTCCGGCCCTGCGAGCTTTCTTT. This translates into CASSPPALRAFF.

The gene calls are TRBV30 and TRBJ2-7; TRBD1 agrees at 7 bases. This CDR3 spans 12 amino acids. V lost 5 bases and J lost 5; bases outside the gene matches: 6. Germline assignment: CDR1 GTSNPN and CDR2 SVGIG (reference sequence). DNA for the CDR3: TGTGCCTGGGACAGGGTAGCCCACGAGCAGTACTTC. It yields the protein CAWDRVAHEQYF. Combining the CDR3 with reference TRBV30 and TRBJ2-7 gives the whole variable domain SQTIHQWPATLVQPVGSPLSLECTVEGTSNPNLYWYRQAAGRGLQLLFYSVGIGQISSEVPQNLSASRPQDRQFILSSKKLLLSDSGFYLCAWDRVAHEQYFGPGTRLTVT.

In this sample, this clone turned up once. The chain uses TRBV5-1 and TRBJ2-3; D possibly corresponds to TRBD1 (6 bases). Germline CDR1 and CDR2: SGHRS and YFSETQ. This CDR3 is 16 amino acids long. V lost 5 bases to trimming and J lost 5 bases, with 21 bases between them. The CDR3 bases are TGCGCCAGCAGTAGAATATTTAAGCAAGGGGGAGATACGCAGTATTTT. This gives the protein CASSRIFKQGGDTQYF.

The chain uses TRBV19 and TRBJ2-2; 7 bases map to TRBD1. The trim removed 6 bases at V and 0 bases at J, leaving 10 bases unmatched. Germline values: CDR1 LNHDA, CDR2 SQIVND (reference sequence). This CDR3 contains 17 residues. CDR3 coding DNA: TGTGCCAGTAGCAGATGGACAGGCCTAACGAACACCGGGGAGCTGTTTTTT. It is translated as CASSRWTGLTNTGELFF.

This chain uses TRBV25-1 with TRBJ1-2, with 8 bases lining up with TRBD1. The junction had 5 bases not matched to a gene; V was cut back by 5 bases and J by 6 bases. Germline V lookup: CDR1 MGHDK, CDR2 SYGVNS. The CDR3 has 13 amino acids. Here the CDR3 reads CASSRQGKDGYTF. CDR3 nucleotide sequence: TGTGCCAGCAGTCGACAGGGGAAGGATGGCTACACCTTC.

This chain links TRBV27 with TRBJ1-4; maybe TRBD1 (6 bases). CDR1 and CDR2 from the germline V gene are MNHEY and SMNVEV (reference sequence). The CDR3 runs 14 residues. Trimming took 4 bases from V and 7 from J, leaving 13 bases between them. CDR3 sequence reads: CASSWGGEGEKLFF. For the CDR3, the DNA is TGTGCCAGCAGTTGGGGGGGCGAGGGTGAAAAACTGTTTTTT.

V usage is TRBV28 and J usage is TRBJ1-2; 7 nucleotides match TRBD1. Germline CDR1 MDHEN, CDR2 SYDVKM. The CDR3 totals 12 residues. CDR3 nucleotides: TGTGCTGCGGCCAGGGGGACAGATGGCTACACCTTC. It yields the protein CAAARGTDGYTF.

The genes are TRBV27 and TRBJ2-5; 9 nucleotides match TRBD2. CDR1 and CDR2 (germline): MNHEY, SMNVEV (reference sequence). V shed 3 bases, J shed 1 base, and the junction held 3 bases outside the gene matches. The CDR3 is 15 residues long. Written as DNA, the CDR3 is TGTGCCAGCAGTTTGGTACTAGCGGGCCAAGAGACCCAGTACTTC. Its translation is CASSLVLAGQETQYF.

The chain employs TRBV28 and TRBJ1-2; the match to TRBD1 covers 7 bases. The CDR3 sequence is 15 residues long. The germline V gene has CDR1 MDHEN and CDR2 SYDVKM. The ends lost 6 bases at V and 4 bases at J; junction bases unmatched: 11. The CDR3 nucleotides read TGTGCCAGCAGACAAGCAGGGGGAGGTGGCTATGGCTACACCTTC. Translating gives CASRQAGGGGYGYTF.

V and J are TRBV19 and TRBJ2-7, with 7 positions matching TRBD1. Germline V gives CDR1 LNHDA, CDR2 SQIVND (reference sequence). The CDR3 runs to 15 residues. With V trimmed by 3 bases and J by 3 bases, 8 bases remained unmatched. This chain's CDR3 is CASSILGTAGYEQYF. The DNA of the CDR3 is TGTGCCAGTAGTATTTTAGGGACAGCAGGCTACGAGCAGTACTTC.

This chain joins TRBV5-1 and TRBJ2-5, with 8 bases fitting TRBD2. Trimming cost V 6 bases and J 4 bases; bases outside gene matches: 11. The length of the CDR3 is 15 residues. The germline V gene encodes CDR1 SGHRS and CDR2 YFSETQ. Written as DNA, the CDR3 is TGCGCCAGCACCTCCGGGACTAGTCCATTAGAGACCCAGTACTTC. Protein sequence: CASTSGTSPLETQYF.

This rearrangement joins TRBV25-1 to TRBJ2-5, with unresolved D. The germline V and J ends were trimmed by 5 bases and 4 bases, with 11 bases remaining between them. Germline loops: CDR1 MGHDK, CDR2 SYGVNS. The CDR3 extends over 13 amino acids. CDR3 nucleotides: TGTGCCAGCAGTCGCAGTTGGTCAGAGACCCAGTACTTC. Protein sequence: CASSRSWSETQYF. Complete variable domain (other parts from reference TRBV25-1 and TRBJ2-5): EADIYQTPRYLVIGTGKKITLECSQTMGHDKMYWYQQDPGMELHLIHYSYGVNSTEKGDLSSESTVSRIRTEHFPLTLESARPSHTSQYLCASSRSWSETQYFGPGTRLLVL.

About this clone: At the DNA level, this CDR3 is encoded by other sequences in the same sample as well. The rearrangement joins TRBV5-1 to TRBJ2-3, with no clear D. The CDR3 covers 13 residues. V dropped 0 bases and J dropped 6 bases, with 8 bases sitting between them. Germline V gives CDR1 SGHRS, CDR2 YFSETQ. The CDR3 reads CASSLGATDTQYF. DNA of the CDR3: TGCGCCAGCAGCTTGGGCGCTACGGATACGCAGTATTTT.

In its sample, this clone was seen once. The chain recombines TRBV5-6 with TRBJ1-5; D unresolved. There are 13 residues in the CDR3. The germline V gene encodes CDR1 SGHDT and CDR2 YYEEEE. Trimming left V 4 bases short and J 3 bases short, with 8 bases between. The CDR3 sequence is CASSPTPNQPQHF. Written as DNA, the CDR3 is TGTGCCAGCAGCCCCACCCCCAATCAGCCCCAGCATTTT.

CDR3: CASSLRQGALEQYF. The CDR3 DNA follows: TGTGCCAGCAGCTTGAGACAGGGGGCTCTTGAGCAGTACTTC. The gene calls are TRBV5-6 and TRBJ2-7; TRBD1 aligns across 10 bases. This CDR3 has 14 residues. The V gene end was trimmed by 1 base and the J gene end by 7 bases; junction bases not matched to a gene: 5. Germline CDR1 SGHDT, CDR2 YYEEEE.

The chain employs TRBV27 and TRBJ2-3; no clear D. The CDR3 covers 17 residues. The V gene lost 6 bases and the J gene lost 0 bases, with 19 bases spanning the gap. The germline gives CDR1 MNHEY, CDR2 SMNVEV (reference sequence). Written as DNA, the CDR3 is TGTGCCAGCAGCACCCCCATGAAAGGATCCAGCACAGATACGCAGTATTTT. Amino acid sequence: CASSTPMKGSSTDTQYF.

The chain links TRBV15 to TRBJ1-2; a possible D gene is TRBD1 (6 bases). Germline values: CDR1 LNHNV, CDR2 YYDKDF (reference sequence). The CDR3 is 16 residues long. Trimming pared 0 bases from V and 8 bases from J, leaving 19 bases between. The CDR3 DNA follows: TGTGCCACCAGCAGAGATTCGGTGCGGGGGGCCGGCGGCTACACCTTC. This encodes CATSRDSVRGAGGYTF.

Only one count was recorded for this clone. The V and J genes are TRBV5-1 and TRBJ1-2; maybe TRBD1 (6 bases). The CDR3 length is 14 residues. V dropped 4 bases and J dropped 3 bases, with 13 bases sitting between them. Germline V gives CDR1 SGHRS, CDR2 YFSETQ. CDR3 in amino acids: CASSPATGYYGYTF. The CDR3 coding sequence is TGCGCCAGCAGCCCCGCCACAGGGTACTATGGCTACACCTTC.

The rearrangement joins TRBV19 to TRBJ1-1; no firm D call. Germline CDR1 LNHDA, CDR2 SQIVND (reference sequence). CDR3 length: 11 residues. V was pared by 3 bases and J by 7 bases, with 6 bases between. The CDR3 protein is CASSMGSEAFF. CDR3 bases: TGTGCCAGTAGTATGGGCAGTGAAGCTTTCTTT. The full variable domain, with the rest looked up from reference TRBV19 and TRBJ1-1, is DGGITQSPKYLFRKEGQNVTLSCEQNLNHDAMYWYRQDPGQGLRLIYYSQIVNDFQKGDIAEGYSVSREKKESFPLTVTSAQKNPTAFYLCASSMGSEAFFGQGTRLTVV.

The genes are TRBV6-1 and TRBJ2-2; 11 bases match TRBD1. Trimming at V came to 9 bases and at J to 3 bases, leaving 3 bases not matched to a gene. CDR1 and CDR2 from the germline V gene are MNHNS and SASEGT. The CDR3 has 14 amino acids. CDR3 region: CASGDRGDTGELFF. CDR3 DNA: TGTGCCAGTGGGGACAGGGGGGACACCGGGGAGCTGTTTTTT.

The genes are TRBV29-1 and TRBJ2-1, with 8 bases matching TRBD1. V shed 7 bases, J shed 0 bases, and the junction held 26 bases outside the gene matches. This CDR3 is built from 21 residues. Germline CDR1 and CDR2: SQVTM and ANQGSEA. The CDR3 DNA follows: TGCAGCGCTCACAGGACAGGGCACCTCCGTCGGGATAAGAGCTCCTACAATGAGCAGTTCTTC. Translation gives CSAHRTGHLRRDKSSYNEQFF.

CDR3 nucleotides: TGTGCCAGCAGTTACTCGGTGGGGCTTACTGAAGCTTTCTTT. Translation: CASSYSVGLTEAFF. The chain joins TRBV6-5 to TRBJ1-1, with TRBD1 as a possible D gene (5 bases). The CDR3 has 14 amino acids. In germline, CDR1 is MNHEY, CDR2 SVGAGI. Trimming stripped 0 bases from V and 5 bases from J, with 10 bases between.

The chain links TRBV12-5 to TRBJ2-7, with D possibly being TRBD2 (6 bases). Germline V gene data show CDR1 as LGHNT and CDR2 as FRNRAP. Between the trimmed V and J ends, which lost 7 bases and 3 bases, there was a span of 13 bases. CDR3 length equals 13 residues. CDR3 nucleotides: TGTGCTAGTGCCCGATCGGGGGACTACGAGCAGTACTTC. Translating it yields CASARSGDYEQYF.

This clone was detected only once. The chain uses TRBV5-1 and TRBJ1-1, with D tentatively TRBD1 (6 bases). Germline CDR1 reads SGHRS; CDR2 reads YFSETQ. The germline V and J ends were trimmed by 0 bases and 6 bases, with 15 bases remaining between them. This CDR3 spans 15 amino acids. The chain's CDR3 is CASSLGDRGPPEAFF. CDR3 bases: TGCGCCAGCAGCTTGGGGGATCGGGGGCCACCTGAAGCTTTCTTT.

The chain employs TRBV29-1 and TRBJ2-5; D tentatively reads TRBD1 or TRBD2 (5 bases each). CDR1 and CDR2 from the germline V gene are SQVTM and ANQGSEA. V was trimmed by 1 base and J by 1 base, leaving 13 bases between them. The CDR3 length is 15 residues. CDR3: CSVEVEGPIQETQYF. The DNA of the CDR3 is TGCAGCGTTGAAGTTGAGGGACCGATCCAAGAGACCCAGTACTTC.

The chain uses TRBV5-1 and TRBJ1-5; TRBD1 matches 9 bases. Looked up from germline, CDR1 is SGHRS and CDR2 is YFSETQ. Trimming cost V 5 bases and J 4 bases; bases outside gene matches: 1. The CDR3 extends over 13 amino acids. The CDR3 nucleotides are TGCGCCAGCAGACAGGGGGCAAATCAGCCCCAGCATTTT. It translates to CASRQGANQPQHF.

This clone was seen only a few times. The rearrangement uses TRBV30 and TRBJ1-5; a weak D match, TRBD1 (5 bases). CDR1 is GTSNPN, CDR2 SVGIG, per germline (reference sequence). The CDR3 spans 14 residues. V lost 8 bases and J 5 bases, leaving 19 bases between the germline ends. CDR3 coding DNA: TGTGCCGGGGGTGAGGGAGGAGGGTATCAGCCCCAGCATTTT. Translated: CAGGEGGGYQPQHF.

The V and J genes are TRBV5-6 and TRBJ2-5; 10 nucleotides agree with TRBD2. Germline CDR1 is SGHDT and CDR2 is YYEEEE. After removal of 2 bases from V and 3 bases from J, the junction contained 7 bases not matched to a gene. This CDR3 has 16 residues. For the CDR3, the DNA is TGTGCCAGCAGCTTCAAAAGAGGACTAGCGGAAGAGACCCAGTACTTC. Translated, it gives CASSFKRGLAEETQYF.